This section outlines one TCR beta chain sequence together with its context. Its cognate antigen is unknown. The CDR3 covers 16 residues. Germline V gene lookup returns CDR1 MDHEN and CDR2 SYDVKM. J lost 3 bases, V lost 4 bases, and 10 bases had no gene match. This specimen belongs to a study of glioma-infiltrating T cells. Regarding the study as a whole: Gliomas, especially low-grade, showed above-expected tissue-blood divergence; non-neoplastic patients showed below. Only very few CDR3 sequences appeared in both tissue and blood.

The iRepertoire nested amplicon-rescue multiplex PCR amplified TCR alpha and beta CDR3s from RNA. Via MiXCR, TCRdb re-called the multiplex PCR reads, giving one row per CDR3 protein. The sample records more than 350,000 distinct CDR3 sequences, approximately 42% being singletons. Sequences were obtained from glioma tissue, nonneoplastic brain tissue, or PBMCs (not recorded which). The chain joins TRBV28 to TRBJ1-1, with TRBD1 matching 8 bases. The clonotype originates from a human donor with low-grade glioma or glioblastoma, undergoing nonglioma brain surgery, or in good health (not recorded which). CDR3 amino acids: CASSSLQGVGDTEAFF. CDR3 bases: TGTGCCAGCAGTTCACTACAGGGGGTGGGGGACACTGAAGCTTTCTTT.